A single sample is the source of the 20 T cell receptor beta chains below, sequenced in a study of CD4+ T cells in melanoma. Sequencing used immunoSEQ multiplex PCR; TCRdb keeps in-frame clones, though not all of them. In the table there are some 110,000 clones, 92% of which are singletons. Material for sequencing was peripheral blood. The receptors come from a human donor with melanoma.

V usage is TRBV9 and J usage is TRBJ1-3; D gene ambiguous. The V end was cut by 1 base, the J end by 0 bases, with 17 bases between. CDR1 is SGDLS, CDR2 YYNGEE, per germline. CDR3 length: 18 amino acids. For the CDR3, the DNA is TGTGCCAGCAGCGTAAGGCCTCGCACTGGGTTCTCTGGAAACACCATATATTTT. Translating it yields CASSVRPRTGFSGNTIYF.

The chain combines TRBV27 with TRBJ2-7, with D maybe TRBD2 (6 bases). Germline V gives CDR1 MNHEY, CDR2 SMNVEV (reference sequence). The CDR3 contains 17 residues. V lost 3 bases and J 9 bases, leaving 27 bases between the germline ends. The CDR3, as DNA: TGTGCCAGCAGTTTTTTGGCGCCGTACACGGGGGAAGGTGGGCAGTACTTC. This sequence encodes CASSFLAPYTGEGGQYF.

This chain uses TRBV5-1 with TRBJ1-3, with 8 positions matching TRBD1. This CDR3 has 16 residues. CDR1 and CDR2 from the germline V gene are SGHRS and YFSETQ. Trimming took 2 bases from V and 4 from J; bases not matched to a gene: 8. The DNA of the CDR3 is TGCGCCAGCAGCTTCACGCAGGGGGCTACAGGAAACACCATATATTTT. Protein sequence: CASSFTQGATGNTIYF. Full variable domain (rest looked up from reference TRBV5-1 and TRBJ1-3): KAGVTQTPRYLIKTRGQQVTLSCSPISGHRSVSWYQQTPGQGLQFLFEYFSETQRNKGNFPGRFSGRQFSNSRSEMNVSTLELGDSALYLCASSFTQGATGNTIYFGEGSWLTVV.

This clone has only one observation. V usage is TRBV18 and J usage is TRBJ1-6; the D gene is possibly TRBD1 (6 bases). The CDR3 has 17 residues. The V and J ends lost 10 bases and 0 bases respectively, with 19 bases between them. CDR1 and CDR2 from the germline V gene are KGHSH and LQKENI. The CDR3 region has the DNA TGTGCCAACAACAACAGGGCGAGGAGCTCCTATAATTCACCCCTCCACTTT. It is translated as CANNNRARSSYNSPLHF. Complete variable domain (other parts from reference TRBV18 and TRBJ1-6): NAGVMQNPRHLVRRRGQEARLRCSPMKGHSHVYWYRQLPEEGLKFMVYLQKENIIDESGMPKERFSAEFPKEGPSILRIQQVVRGDSAAYFCANNNRARSSYNSPLHFGNGTRLTVT.

The V gene is TRBV27, the J gene TRBJ1-2; maybe TRBD1 (5 bases). From germline, CDR1 is MNHEY and CDR2 SMNVEV (reference sequence). With 3 bases removed from V and 3 bases from J, the gap between germline ends came to 8 bases. This CDR3 comprises 13 residues. DNA of the CDR3: TGTGCCAGCAGTTTGAGAGGGGACTATGGCTACACCTTC. It specifies CASSLRGDYGYTF.

The chain employs TRBV27 and TRBJ1-5; the D gene is possibly TRBD1 (6 bases). Trimming took 2 bases from V and 0 from J, leaving 14 bases between them. The CDR3 has 17 residues. Germline loops: CDR1 MNHEY, CDR2 SMNVEV (reference sequence). CDR3 region: CASSLRGGHTSNQPQHF. The CDR3 nucleotides are TGTGCCAGCAGTTTAAGGGGGGGACATACTAGCAATCAGCCCCAGCATTTT.

V and J are TRBV11-2 and TRBJ2-1; 7 positions agree with TRBD1. Trimming took 4 bases from V and 7 from J; bases not matched to a gene: 4. Germline lookup yields CDR1 SGHAT and CDR2 FQNNGV. The CDR3 length is 13 residues. The CDR3 is CASSSDRVNEQFF. The CDR3 bases are TGTGCCAGCAGCTCTGACAGGGTAAATGAGCAGTTCTTC.

The CDR3 coding sequence is TGTGCCAGCAGCTTGCCGATAGCGGGGGCCCGGGAGACCCAGTACTTC. Translating gives CASSLPIAGARETQYF. The chain links TRBV5-4 to TRBJ2-5, with 9 bases lining up with TRBD2. CDR3 length: 16 amino acids. V lost 1 base, J lost 5 bases, and 9 bases stayed unmatched. Germline loops: CDR1 SGHNT, CDR2 YYREEE (reference sequence).

The chain uses TRBV7-9 and TRBJ2-5; D is possibly TRBD1 (6 bases). V was shortened by 1 base and J by 1 base, with 10 bases between the two germline ends. Germline V gene data show CDR1 as SEHNR and CDR2 as FQNEAQ (reference sequence). The CDR3 loop spans 15 amino acids. As DNA, the CDR3 is TGTGCCAGCAGCTTAGTTAGGGGGTCCCAAGAGACCCAGTACTTC. It encodes CASSLVRGSQETQYF.

This clone was detected a few times. The chain recombines TRBV27 with TRBJ1-2; the match to TRBD1 covers 9 bases. The CDR3 totals 14 residues. Trimming removed 4 bases from V and 5 bases from J; junction bases left unmatched: 5. Germline V gene sequence: CDR1 MNHEY, CDR2 SMNVEV (reference sequence). DNA for the CDR3: TGTGCCAGCAGTTCGTGGACAGGGGAGTATGGCTACACCTTC. Protein product: CASSSWTGEYGYTF.

V usage is TRBV19 and J usage is TRBJ1-2; D unclear. V dropped 5 bases and J dropped 0 bases, with 10 bases sitting between them. Germline V gene data show CDR1 as LNHDA and CDR2 as SQIVND (reference sequence). This CDR3 region has 14 residues. DNA for the CDR3: TGTGCCAGTAGTCCAGATTTAGCTAACTATGGCTACACCTTC. Protein sequence: CASSPDLANYGYTF.

This chain links TRBV5-6 with TRBJ1-1; no firm D call. Between the trimmed V and J ends, which lost 3 bases and 3 bases, there was a span of 15 bases. Germline CDR1 SGHDT, CDR2 YYEEEE. This CDR3 has 15 residues. This chain's CDR3 is CASSSLALSHTEAFF. In nucleotides, the CDR3 is TGTGCCAGCAGCTCCCTGGCTTTATCCCACACTGAAGCTTTCTTT.

V and J are TRBV27 and TRBJ2-7; 8 bases agree with TRBD1. CDR1 MNHEY and CDR2 SMNVEV come from the germline V gene (reference sequence). The V gene end was trimmed by 6 bases and the J gene end by 5 bases; junction bases not matched to a gene: 6. CDR3 size: 13 residues. CDR3 sequence reads: CASRRQTGDEQYF. In nucleotides, the CDR3 is TGTGCCAGCAGGCGACAGACAGGGGACGAGCAGTACTTC.

This sequence joins TRBV7-2 and TRBJ2-7, with D possibly being TRBD1 or TRBD2 (6 bases each). The germline gives CDR1 SGHTA, CDR2 FQGNSA. This CDR3 region has 12 residues. V shed 5 bases and J shed 11 bases, with 16 bases lying between them. The CDR3 region has the DNA TGTGCCAGCAGCCCCTTTGGGGGGCGGAAGTACTTC. Amino acids: CASSPFGGRKYF. Supplemented by reference TRBV7-2 and TRBJ2-7, the full variable domain reads GAGVSQSPSNKVTEKGKDVELRCDPISGHTALYWYRQSLGQGLEFLIYFQGNSAPDKSGLPSDRFSAERTGGSVSTLTIQRTQQEDSAVYLCASSPFGGRKYFGPGTRLTVT.

This clone came up a few times. This rearrangement joins TRBV7-2 to TRBJ1-2, with D perhaps TRBD1 (5 bases). CDR3 size: 13 residues. V dropped 0 bases and J dropped 7 bases, with 9 bases sitting between them. CDR1 is SGHTA, CDR2 FQGNSA, per germline. The CDR3 DNA is TGTGCCAGCAGCTTAGCAAGGGGCCGTGGCTACACCTTC. It translates to CASSLARGRGYTF.

This chain uses TRBV9 with TRBJ2-3; D is possibly TRBD2 (5 bases). CDR1 is SGDLS and CDR2 is YYNGEE in the germline V gene. The V end was cut by 1 base, the J end by 5 bases, with 14 bases between. CDR3 length: 15 amino acids. The CDR3 sequence: CASSVRVGAEDTQYF. Written as DNA, the CDR3 is TGTGCCAGCAGCGTACGGGTGGGAGCCGAAGATACGCAGTATTTT.

The rearrangement joins TRBV5-4 to TRBJ1-6; 10 bases fit TRBD1. The germline V gene encodes CDR1 SGHNT and CDR2 YYREEE (reference sequence). The V gene end was trimmed by 10 bases and the J gene end by 6 bases; junction bases not matched to a gene: 10. The CDR3 contains 15 residues. DNA of the CDR3: TGTGCCGCCCAAGACAGGGGGCGTCGTAATTCACCCCTCCACTTT. The encoded protein is CAAQDRGRRNSPLHF.

The chain has TRBV19 and TRBJ1-2, with TRBD1 matching over 9 bases. Trimming removed 5 bases from V and 4 bases from J; junction bases left unmatched: 8. This CDR3 comprises 15 residues. Looked up from germline, CDR1 is LNHDA and CDR2 is SQIVND (reference sequence). The chain's CDR3 is CASSATGGSGYGYTF. The CDR3 bases are TGTGCCAGTAGTGCCACAGGGGGCTCAGGCTATGGCTACACCTTC.

The chain couples TRBV29-1 to TRBJ2-1, with D unclear. The ends were cut back, 3 bases at V and 7 bases at J, with 13 bases in the middle. Germline CDR1 and CDR2: SQVTM and ANQGSEA. This CDR3 spans 13 amino acids. The DNA of the CDR3 is TGCAGCGTTGAGCTATTAGCTCTTAATGAGCAGTTCTTC. Translated, it gives CSVELLALNEQFF.

The V call is TRBV11-2, the J call TRBJ2-1; no clear D gene. The CDR3 runs to 15 residues. Germline assignment: CDR1 SGHAT and CDR2 FQNNGV. Trimming took 1 base from V and 0 from J, leaving 7 bases between them. This chain's CDR3 is CASSLGDSSYNEQFF. The DNA for the CDR3 is TGTGCCAGCAGCTTAGGGGATAGCTCCTACAATGAGCAGTTCTTC.